This T cell receptor beta chain was observed in a study of shared clonotypes between healthy human individuals. The ends were cut back, 2 bases at V and 1 base at J, with 11 bases in the middle. Germline V gene lookup returns CDR1 GTSNPN and CDR2 SVGIG (reference sequence). The CDR3 spans 15 residues. TCRdb's table, derived via immunoSEQ multiplex PCR, lists solely in-frame clones and lacks some. Found here are about 2.4 million clones, roughly 93% of them singletons; the top ten hold approximately 0.37%. The V and J genes are TRBV30 and TRBJ1-4; D not resolved. The source of this sequence is a man aged 18 to 30 in good health. Some clones in this sample may be carry-over from other donors' samples. The source material was naive CD4+ T cells from PBMCs. As to subset: CD45RA+ positively selected. The CDR3 sequence: CAWSPLMGTNEKLFF. As DNA, the CDR3 is TGTGCCTGGAGTCCCCTAATGGGAACTAATGAAAAACTGTTTTTT.